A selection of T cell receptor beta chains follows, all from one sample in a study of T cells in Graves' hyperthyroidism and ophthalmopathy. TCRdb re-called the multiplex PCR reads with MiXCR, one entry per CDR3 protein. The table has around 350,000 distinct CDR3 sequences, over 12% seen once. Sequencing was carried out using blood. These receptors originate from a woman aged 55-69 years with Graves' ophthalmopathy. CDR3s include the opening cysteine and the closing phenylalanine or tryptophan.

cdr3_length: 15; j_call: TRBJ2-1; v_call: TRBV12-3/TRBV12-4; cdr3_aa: CASISGVIAGDEQFF
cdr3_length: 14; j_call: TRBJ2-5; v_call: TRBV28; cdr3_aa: CASSFSGGAKTQYF
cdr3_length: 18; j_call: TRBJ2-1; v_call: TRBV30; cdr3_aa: CAWSRGPITPVSLDEQFF
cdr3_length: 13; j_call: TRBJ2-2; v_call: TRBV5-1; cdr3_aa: CASSQSSSGELFF
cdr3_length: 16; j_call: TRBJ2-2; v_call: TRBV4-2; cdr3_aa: CASSHLRDSYTGELFF
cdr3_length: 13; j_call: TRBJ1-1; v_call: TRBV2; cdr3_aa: CANNGQMNTEAFF
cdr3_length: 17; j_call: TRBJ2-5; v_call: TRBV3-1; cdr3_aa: CASSQDSQGGLVKTQYF
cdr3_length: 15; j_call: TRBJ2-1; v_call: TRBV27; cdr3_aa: CASSFGIAGRDEQFF
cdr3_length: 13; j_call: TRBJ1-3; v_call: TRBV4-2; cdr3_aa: CASSQDPGTSIYF
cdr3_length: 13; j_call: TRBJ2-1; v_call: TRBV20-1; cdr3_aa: CSALRTDYNEQFF
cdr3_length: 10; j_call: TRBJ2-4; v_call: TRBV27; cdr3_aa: CASSPDIQYF
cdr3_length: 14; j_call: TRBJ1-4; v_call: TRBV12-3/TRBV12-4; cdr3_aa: CASSLRTGGRKLFF
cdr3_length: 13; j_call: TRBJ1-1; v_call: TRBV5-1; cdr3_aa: CASRRGENTEAFF
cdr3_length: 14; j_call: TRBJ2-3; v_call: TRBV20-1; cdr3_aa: CSAQAGGNTDTQYF
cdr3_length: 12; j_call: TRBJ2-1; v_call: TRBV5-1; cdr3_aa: CASSFSGRAGFF
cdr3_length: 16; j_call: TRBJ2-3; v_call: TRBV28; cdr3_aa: CASSTRQPASTDTQYF
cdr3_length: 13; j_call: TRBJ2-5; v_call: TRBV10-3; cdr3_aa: CAIRAALVETQYF
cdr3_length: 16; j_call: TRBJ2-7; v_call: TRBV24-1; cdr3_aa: CATSDRPGTGFNEQYF
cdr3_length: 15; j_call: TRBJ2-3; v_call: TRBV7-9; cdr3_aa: CASSLGTVSTDTQYF
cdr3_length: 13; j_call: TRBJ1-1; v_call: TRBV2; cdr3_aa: CASSGWGAGEAFF
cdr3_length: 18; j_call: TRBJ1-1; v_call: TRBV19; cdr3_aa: CASRMEGTGVIGGTEAFF
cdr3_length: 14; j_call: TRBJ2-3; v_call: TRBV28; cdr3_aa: CASREQGEGDTQYF
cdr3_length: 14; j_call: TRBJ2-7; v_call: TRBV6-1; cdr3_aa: CASSQRDRAYEQYF
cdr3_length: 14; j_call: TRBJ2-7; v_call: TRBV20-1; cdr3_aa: CSARLVDKSYEQYF
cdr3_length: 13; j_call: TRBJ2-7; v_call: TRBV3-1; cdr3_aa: CASSSTDFYEQYF
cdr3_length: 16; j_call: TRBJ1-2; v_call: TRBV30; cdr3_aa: CAWSRKGQAQIYGYTF
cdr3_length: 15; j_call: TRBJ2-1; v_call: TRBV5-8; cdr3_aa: CASSLSPSGRNEQFF
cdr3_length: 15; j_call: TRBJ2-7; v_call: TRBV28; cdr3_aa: CASSPAGGGLNEQYF